Listed below are T cell receptor beta chains from one sample, sequenced in a study of OX40 agonist ivuxolimab in advanced cancers. Measured with immunoSEQ multiplex PCR; TCRdb has only the in-frame clones, and not every one. The table records 55,000 to 70,000 clones, more than 75% of them present only once. Sequenced material: CD4+ or CD8+ T cells sorted from blood, taken in a trial of the OX40 agonist ivuxolimab. These receptors were obtained from an adult with an advanced solid tumor such as melanoma, head and neck, liver or kidney cancer. The CDR3 runs from the conserved cysteine through the conserved F or W. The order of the fields is clone size, CDR3 length, J gene, V gene, D gene, CDR3 protein, CDR3 DNA. D genes are given only for firm matches. Clone size is not always given. Where it is, it says once, few, many or a class for expanded clones.

>.|14|TRBJ1-2|TRBV10-3|.
CAISEPEANYGYTF
TGTGCCATCAGTGAACCGGAAGCGAACTATGGCTACACCTTC
>.|13|TRBJ2-7|TRBV18|.
CASSPADGYEQYF
TGTGCCAGCTCACCAGCGGACGGCTACGAGCAGTACTTC
>.|15|TRBJ2-1|TRBV7-2|.
CASSLQYSSYNEQFF
TGTGCCAGCAGCTTACAGTACAGCTCCTACAATGAGCAGTTCTTC
>.|14|TRBJ2-5|TRBV5-4|.
CASSSTGSQETQYF
TGTGCCAGCAGCTCAACAGGGTCCCAAGAGACCCAGTACTTC
>.|15|TRBJ2-2|TRBV27|.
CASTVRSLNTGELFF
TGTGCCAGCACCGTAAGGTCATTAAACACCGGGGAGCTGTTTTTT
>.|15|TRBJ1-1|TRBV7-9|TRBD1
CASSPRGQMNTEAFF
TGTGCCAGCAGCCCCCGGGGACAGATGAACACTGAAGCTTTCTTT
>.|12|TRBJ1-6|TRBV2|TRBD1
CASTGGDSPLHF
TGTGCCAGCACAGGGGGCGATTCACCCCTCCACTTT
>.|16|TRBJ1-5|TRBV2|.
CASSEWSGYSNQPQHF
TGTGCCAGCAGTGAATGGTCAGGATATAGCAATCAGCCCCAGCATTTT
>.|15|TRBJ1-1|TRBV11-3|.
CASSVLGEIATEAFF
TGTGCCAGCAGCGTCCTAGGGGAGATTGCCACTGAAGCTTTCTTT
>once|13|TRBJ2-7|TRBV5-8|TRBD1
CATWDRESYEQYF
TGTGCCACCTGGGACAGGGAAAGCTACGAGCAGTACTTC
>.|18|TRBJ2-4|TRBV5-4|.
CASSFGGASGRAKNIQYF
TGTGCCAGCAGCTTTGGGGGGGCCTCAGGGAGAGCCAAAAACATTCAGTACTTC
>.|15|TRBJ2-1|TRBV5-8|.
CASSLVSTGYNEQFF
TGTGCCAGCAGCTTGGTTAGTACGGGCTACAATGAGCAGTTCTTC
>few|15|TRBJ1-5|TRBV4-1|.
CASSQEGHSNQPQHF
TGCGCCAGCAGCCAAGAGGGACATAGCAATCAGCCCCAGCATTTT
>.|13|TRBJ2-2|TRBV27|.
CASSFIRTGELFF
TGTGCCAGCAGTTTCATTCGCACCGGGGAGCTGTTTTTT
>.|13|TRBJ1-2|TRBV9|.
CASSVLQGGGYTF
TGTGCCAGCAGCGTTCTACAGGGAGGGGGCTACACCTTC
>.|13|TRBJ2-7|TRBV29-1|TRBD2
CSVGLAGSYEQYF
TGCAGCGTTGGGCTAGCGGGATCCTACGAGCAGTACTTC
>.|16|TRBJ1-3|TRBV18|.
CASSPPGTLSGNTIYF
TGTGCCAGCTCACCCCCGGGAACCCTATCTGGAAACACCATATATTTT
>.|14|TRBJ2-5|TRBV29-1|TRBD1
CSAPDRAYQETQYF
TGCAGCGCCCCGGACAGGGCCTACCAAGAGACCCAGTACTTC
>.|15|TRBJ1-1|TRBV4-2|.
CASSQSLGGDTEAFF
TGTGCCAGCAGCCAATCTTTGGGAGGGGACACTGAAGCTTTCTTT
>.|16|TRBJ2-7|TRBV10-1|.
CASSEMTDREPYEQYF
TGCGCCAGCAGTGAGATGACCGACAGAGAGCCCTACGAGCAGTACTTC
>.|14|TRBJ1-3|TRBV19|TRBD1
CASRRTGGENTIYF
TGTGCCAGTAGGAGGACAGGGGGCGAAAACACCATATATTTT
>.|16|TRBJ2-7|TRBV7-7|TRBD2
CASSHTSGELTYEQYF
TGTGCTAGCAGTCATACTAGCGGGGAACTGACCTACGAGCAGTACTTC
>.|15|TRBJ1-5|TRBV5-4|.
CASSPGSDSNQPQHF
TGTGCCAGCAGCCCCGGGAGCGATAGCAATCAGCCCCAGCATTTT
>few|16|TRBJ1-5|TRBV19|.
CASSNFRDSRNQPQHF
TGTGCCAGTAGTAACTTCAGGGACTCACGGAATCAGCCCCAGCATTTT
>.|16|TRBJ1-2|TRBV9|.
CASSVGSTPLGHGYTF
TGTGCCAGCAGCGTAGGAAGTACACCGCTAGGTCATGGCTACACCTTC
>.|16|TRBJ2-2|TRBV4-3|.
CASSQGDGSNTGELFF
TGCGCCAGCAGCCAAGGGGACGGATCGAACACCGGGGAGCTGTTTTTT
>.|12|TRBJ2-4|TRBV5-6|TRBD1
CASSLSTGLQYF
TGTGCCAGCAGCTTGTCGACAGGGCTTCAGTACTTC
>.|15|TRBJ2-5|TRBV11-1|TRBD2
CASSLRLAGQETQYF
TGTGCCAGCAGCCTGAGACTAGCGGGCCAAGAGACCCAGTACTTC
>.|15|TRBJ2-1|TRBV11-2|TRBD2
CASSREGLADNEQFF
TGTGCCAGCAGCCGGGAGGGACTAGCGGACAATGAGCAGTTCTTC
>.|14|TRBJ1-2|TRBV28|.
CASSPGAGHYGYTF
TGTGCCAGCAGCCCCGGGGCAGGTCACTATGGCTACACCTTC
>.|15|TRBJ2-1|TRBV18|.
CASRDGTINTNEQFF
TGTGCCAGCAGGGACGGGACCATAAACACCAATGAGCAGTTCTTC
>.|16|TRBJ2-2|TRBV10-3|TRBD1
CAIRDTGVRGTGELFF
TGTGCCATCAGAGATACAGGGGTTCGCGGCACCGGGGAGCTGTTTTTT
>.|14|TRBJ2-2|TRBV7-3|.
CASSLGGYTGELFF
TGTGCCAGCAGCTTAGGGGGTTACACCGGGGAGCTGTTTTTT
>.|13|TRBJ2-3|TRBV10-3|.
CAIRGVQGDTQYF
TGTGCCATCAGGGGAGTACAAGGAGATACGCAGTATTTT
>.|14|TRBJ1-1|TRBV5-4|TRBD1
CASSSQGINTEAFF
TGTGCCAGCAGCTCACAGGGGATCAACACTGAAGCTTTCTTT
>.|19|TRBJ1-1|TRBV5-4|TRBD1
CASSRFSDRVVRMNTEAFF
TGTGCCAGCAGCCGGTTTTCGGACAGGGTGGTACGAATGAACACTGAAGCTTTCTTT
>.|18|TRBJ1-6|TRBV18|TRBD1
CASSPIDAGQARGSPLHF
TGTGCCAGCTCACCAATCGACGCTGGACAGGCCCGTGGTTCACCCCTCCACTTT
>.|16|TRBJ2-3|TRBV27|.
CASSLRAGSSTDTQYF
TGTGCCAGCAGTTTAAGGGCAGGATCTAGCACAGATACGCAGTATTTT
>.|13|TRBJ1-2|TRBV13|.
CASSLGRTGGYTF
TGTGCCAGCAGCCTAGGGAGAACCGGTGGCTACACCTTC
>.|15|TRBJ2-5|TRBV11-3|TRBD1
CASSLDGTGQETQYF
TGTGCCAGCAGCTTAGATGGGACAGGACAAGAGACCCAGTACTTC
>.|17|TRBJ2-4|TRBV7-2|.
CASSPRTLMLAKNIQYF
TGTGCCAGCAGCCCTCGGACCCTAATGCTAGCCAAAAACATTCAGTACTTC
>.|13|TRBJ2-1|TRBV6-5|TRBD1
CASRPPGQGEQFF
TGTGCCAGCAGACCACCGGGACAGGGGGAGCAGTTCTTC
>.|13|TRBJ2-3|TRBV14|.
CASSRGSDSVRYF
TGTGCCAGCAGCCGCGGGTCTGATTCGGTACGGTATTTT
>.|19|TRBJ1-6|TRBV7-8|.
CASSLSQAVFQGYNSPLHF
TGTGCCAGCAGCTTATCACAGGCGGTTTTCCAGGGCTATAATTCACCCCTCCACTTT
>.|16|TRBJ2-5|TRBV7-9|TRBD2
CASSLAPSGGGETQYF
TGTGCCAGCAGCTTAGCGCCGAGCGGGGGGGGCGAGACCCAGTACTTC
>.|15|TRBJ2-2|TRBV2|TRBD2
CASTASGTNTGELFF
TGTGCCAGCACAGCGAGCGGGACGAACACCGGGGAGCTGTTTTTT
>.|14|TRBJ1-1|TRBV27|.
CASSPWEAGAVAFF
TGTGCCAGCAGTCCTTGGGAGGCAGGAGCGGTGGCTTTCTTT
>once|13|TRBJ1-5|TRBV28|.
CASKGHVNQPQHF
TGTGCCAGCAAGGGACATGTCAATCAGCCCCAGCATTTT
>.|12|TRBJ2-1|TRBV27|.
CASSTRTNEQFF
TGTGCCAGCAGCACAAGGACAAATGAGCAGTTCTTC
>.|14|TRBJ2-1|TRBV30|TRBD1
CAWSETGVGNEQFF
TGTGCCTGGAGTGAGACAGGGGTCGGCAATGAGCAGTTCTTC
>.|13|TRBJ1-1|TRBV30|.
CAWSVGDRTEAFF
TGTGCCTGGAGTGTAGGGGACCGAACTGAAGCTTTCTTT
>.|17|TRBJ2-6|TRBV5-1|TRBD1
CASSLGTGVAGANVLTF
TGCGCCAGCAGCTTGGGGACAGGGGTGGCTGGGGCCAACGTCCTGACTTTC
>.|13|TRBJ2-7|TRBV7-8|.
CASSLAPRHEQYF
TGTGCCAGCAGCTTGGCCCCCCGACACGAGCAGTACTTC